This T cell receptor (beta chain) was captured in a study of CD8 T cells in Susac syndrome. This CDR3 is built from 15 residues. V gave up 7 bases and J gave up 0 bases, with 16 bases separating them. Germline loops: CDR1 SNHLY, CDR2 FYNNEI. A quantity of roughly 0.5 to 1 ug RNA underwent reverse transcription using random hexamers. The immunoSEQ assay covered 54 Vbeta and 13 Jbeta segments for CDR3. TCRdb fed the immunoSEQ multiplex PCR reads into MiXCR, producing one record per CDR3 protein. The profile shows around 100,000 distinct CDR3 sequences, approximately 95% of them singletons. Sequencing was done on a sample of CD8+ T cells from PBMCs. The chain has TRBV2 and TRBJ2-7; either TRBD1 or TRBD2 may supply D (5 bases each). This clonotype was obtained from a human donor with Susac syndrome. CDR3 DNA sequence: TGTGCCAGCACTCTCGGGACCTCAAGCTCCTACGAGCAGTACTTC. This encodes CASTLGTSSSYEQYF.